This is a list of T cell receptor beta chains from one sample in a study of cytomegalovirus exposure and HLA in healthy donors. The data were produced by immunoSEQ multiplex PCR, yet TCRdb's version contains in-frame clones alone and is incomplete. The sample lists 150,000 to 200,000 clones; about 82% were seen once. Sequenced: PBMCs. The receptors stem from a woman in her twenties or thirties in good health and CMV-seronegative. Both conserved end residues are part of each CDR3. A D gene is named only where the DNA matches it firmly. Not every row has a clone size; where given, it reads once, few, many or a size class.

>TRBJ1-2|-|-|TRBV5-6
CASSLGQIYGYTF
TGTGCCAGCAGCTTGGGGCAGATCTATGGCTACACCTTC
>TRBJ1-3|-|-|TRBV6-5
CASSYDSASSGNTIYF
TGTGCCAGCAGTTACGACAGCGCTAGCTCTGGAAACACCATATATTTT
>TRBJ2-5|-|-|TRBV5-1
CASSFNVQETQYF
TGCGCCAGCAGCTTCAATGTGCAAGAGACCCAGTACTTC
>TRBJ1-1|-|TRBD1|TRBV6-5
CASRRTGGHTEAFF
TGTGCCAGCAGACGGACAGGGGGACACACTGAAGCTTTCTTT
>TRBJ2-7|-|TRBD1|TRBV4-1
CASSVDTGTGSYEQYF
TGCGCCAGCAGTGTAGACACCGGGACAGGGTCCTACGAGCAGTACTTC
>TRBJ2-1|-|-|TRBV2
CASTEGLYNEQFF
TGTGCCAGCACCGAGGGCCTTTACAATGAGCAGTTCTTC
>TRBJ2-7|-|-|TRBV6-5
CASSRTGTYEQYF
TGTGCCAGCAGTCGGACGGGAACCTACGAGCAGTACTTC
>TRBJ2-3|-|TRBD2|TRBV6-1
CASNLAGGITDTQYF
TGTGCCAGCAACCTAGCGGGGGGGATCACAGATACGCAGTATTTT
>TRBJ2-7|-|-|TRBV5-1
CASSLGLGQAGYEQYF
TGCGCCAGCAGCTTGGGCCTAGGACAGGCGGGATACGAGCAGTACTTC
>TRBJ1-5|-|TRBD1|TRBV5-6
CASSLSGTGSNQPQHF
TGTGCCAGCAGCTTATCCGGGACAGGGTCCAATCAGCCCCAGCATTTT
>TRBJ2-1|-|-|TRBV29-1
CSGGTTPYNEQFF
TGCAGCGGGGGGACAACCCCCTACAATGAGCAGTTCTTC
>TRBJ1-2|-|-|TRBV4-1
CASTREPQGLNYGYTF
TGCGCCAGCACCCGAGAACCTCAGGGGCTGAACTATGGCTACACCTTC
>TRBJ2-3|few|-|TRBV4-3
CASSQGQGGSTDTQYF
TGCGCCAGCAGCCAAGGCCAGGGAGGAAGCACAGATACGCAGTATTTT